These 25 T cell receptor beta chains came from one sample sequenced in a study of T cells in Graves' hyperthyroidism and ophthalmopathy. Amplification targeted TCR beta CDR3 regions from RNA transcripts. HTBI primers drove first-round RT-PCR of the TCR CDR3. One entry per CDR3 protein results from TCRdb running MiXCR on the multiplex PCR reads. The table has a few hundred thousand distinct CDR3 sequences, 15% to 19% seen once. Sample: blood. These receptors were taken from a woman in her thirties with Graves' hyperthyroidism.

This clonotype appeared many times. J is TRBJ2-2 and V is TRBV7-2, with D possibly being TRBD1 (5 bases). Trimming removed 0 bases from V and 6 bases from J, with 8 bases in between. The CDR3 contains 14 residues. CDR1 is SGHTA and CDR2 is FQGNSA in the germline V gene. CDR3 DNA sequence: TGTGCCAGCAGCTTAGCGCGCAGGGCCGGGGAGCTGTTTTTT. Amino acid sequence: CASSLARRAGELFF. The variable domain in full, completed from reference TRBV7-2 and TRBJ2-2, reads GAGVSQSPSNKVTEKGKDVELRCDPISGHTALYWYRQSLGQGLEFLIYFQGNSAPDKSGLPSDRFSAERTGGSVSTLTIQRTQQEDSAVYLCASSLARRAGELFFGEGSRLTVL.

This clonotype was seen at least ten times. The chain combines TRBV27 with TRBJ2-7, with 7 bases lining up with TRBD1. CDR1 and CDR2 from the germline V gene are MNHEY and SMNVEV (reference sequence). Trimming took 2 bases from V and 3 from J; bases not matched to a gene: 4. CDR3 size: 14 residues. The CDR3 region is CASSLKGGGYEQYF. The CDR3 nucleotides read TGTGCCAGCAGTTTAAAAGGGGGCGGCTACGAGCAGTACTTC.

This clonotype was detected ten times or more. The chain recombines TRBV7-2 with TRBJ2-7, with 9 bases that match TRBD1. The CDR3 has 17 residues. J gave up 8 bases and V 4 bases, and 18 bases lay outside the gene matches. Germline loops: CDR1 SGHTA, CDR2 FQGNSA. The CDR3 protein is CASSSRVEDRGPTKQYF. DNA for the CDR3: TGTGCCAGCAGCTCTAGGGTAGAGGACAGGGGACCTACGAAGCAGTACTTC.

In its sample, this clonotype was seen many times. V gene TRBV20-1 combines with J gene TRBJ2-3; the match to TRBD2 covers 7 bases. The CDR3 spans 14 residues. With 6 bases clipped from V and 6 bases from J, the junction kept 12 bases outside the gene matches. Per germline, CDR1 DFQATT and CDR2 SNEGSKA (reference sequence). CDR3 sequence (DNA): TGCAGTGCGGTAGTTGGCGGGAGTTGGGATACGCAGTATTTT. Translating it yields CSAVVGGSWDTQYF.

J is TRBJ2-1 and V is TRBV10-3, with 13 bases identical to TRBD2. Trimming took 6 bases from V and 0 from J; bases not matched to a gene: 11. Germline CDR1 ENHRY, CDR2 SYGVKD. This CDR3 comprises 19 residues. The CDR3 is CAIRETSGRNRRSYNEQFF. The CDR3 DNA reads TGTGCCATCAGAGAGACTAGCGGGAGGAATCGCCGCTCCTACAATGAGCAGTTCTTC.

A few counts support this clonotype. Possible read error: a much larger clone is one base away. The rearrangement links TRBV28 to TRBJ2-7; perhaps TRBD2 as D (5 bases). The germline gives CDR1 MDHEN, CDR2 SYDVKM. V was trimmed by 6 bases and J by 2 bases, leaving 20 bases between them. The CDR3 sequence is 16 residues long. The CDR3 loop reads CASSPRTGPTTYEQYF. CDR3 nucleotide sequence: TGTGCCAGCAGCCCCCGGACTGGCCCGACTACCTACGAGCAGTACTTC. Full variable domain (rest looked up from reference TRBV28 and TRBJ2-7): DVKVTQSSRYLVKRTGEKVFLECVQDMDHENMFWYRQDPGLGLRLIYFSYDVKMKEKGDIPEGYSVSREKKERFSLILESASTNQTSMYLCASSPRTGPTTYEQYFGPGTRLTVT.

The chain couples TRBV10-2 to TRBJ2-1; D is undetermined. This CDR3 spans 15 amino acids. The germline V gene encodes CDR1 WSHSY and CDR2 SAAADI. V dropped 6 bases and J dropped 5 bases, with 17 bases sitting between them. CDR3 protein: CASRLWEGGDNEQFF. The CDR3, as DNA: TGCGCCAGCAGGCTATGGGAAGGCGGAGACAATGAGCAGTTCTTC.

This chain joins TRBV19 and TRBJ2-7; TRBD2 aligns across 13 bases. The CDR3 extends over 16 amino acids. J was trimmed by 3 bases and V by 9 bases; bases with no gene match: 11. CDR1 and CDR2 (germline): LNHDA, SQIVND (reference sequence). DNA of the CDR3: TGTGCCAGCAATCCCGGGACTAGCGGGGAGCTCTACGAGCAGTACTTC. As protein: CASNPGTSGELYEQYF.

This clonotype was seen only a few times. The rearrangement links TRBV7-8 to TRBJ1-5; TRBD1 matches at 8 bases. The length of the CDR3 is 17 residues. After removal of 1 base from V and 2 bases from J, the junction contained 7 bases not matched to a gene. CDR1 is SGHVS, CDR2 FQNEAQ, per germline. The CDR3 here is CASSLGQGKGGNQPQHF. For the CDR3, the DNA is TGTGCCAGCAGCTTAGGACAGGGGAAAGGCGGCAATCAGCCCCAGCATTTT.

This clonotype came up a few times. The chain combines TRBV28 with TRBJ2-1, with D perhaps TRBD1 (8 bases). Per germline, CDR1 MDHEN and CDR2 SYDVKM. This CDR3 has 17 residues. V was shortened by 6 bases and J by 9 bases, with 27 bases between the two germline ends. For the CDR3, the DNA is TGTGCCAGCAGACCCTCCCTTGGACTTACAGGGGGGGGTGAGCAGTTCTTC. Translated: CASRPSLGLTGGGEQFF.

In this sample, this clonotype turned up many times. The gene calls are TRBV10-1 and TRBJ2-3, with TRBD2 matching 11 bases. J was trimmed by 2 bases and V by 2 bases; bases with no gene match: 3. The CDR3 spans 16 residues. Looked up from germline, CDR1 is WNHNN and CDR2 is SYGVQD (reference sequence). CDR3 bases: TGCGCCAGCAGTGAGACACTAGCGGGAGACACAGATACGCAGTATTTT. It encodes CASSETLAGDTDTQYF.

This rearrangement joins TRBV30 to TRBJ1-1; D remains ambiguous. The CDR3 runs 11 residues. In germline, CDR1 is GTSNPN, CDR2 SVGIG (reference sequence). Trimming removed 6 bases from V and 1 base from J, with 6 bases in between. CDR3 residues: CACAENTEAFF. CDR3 nucleotide sequence: TGTGCCTGTGCAGAGAACACTGAAGCTTTCTTT. The entire variable domain, with the rest obtained from reference TRBV30 and TRBJ1-1, is as follows: SQTIHQWPATLVQPVGSPLSLECTVEGTSNPNLYWYRQAAGRGLQLLFYSVGIGQISSEVPQNLSASRPQDRQFILSSKKLLLSDSGFYLCACAENTEAFFGQGTRLTVV.

This clonotype was counted at least ten times. V is TRBV5-8 and J is TRBJ2-7, with 7 bases matching TRBD1. Looked up from germline, CDR1 is SGHTS and CDR2 is YDEGEE. This CDR3 is 15 amino acids long. With V trimmed by 0 bases and J by 5 bases, 8 bases remained unmatched. CDR3 bases: TGTGCCAGCAGCTTGGCCGACAGGGTAGGGGACGAGCAGTACTTC. Its translation: CASSLADRVGDEQYF.

There are many counts of this clonotype. The chain uses TRBV5-1 and TRBJ1-2; maybe TRBD1 (5 bases). The germline CDR1 and CDR2 sequences are SGHRS and YFSETQ. CDR3 length equals 14 residues. V shed 6 bases and J shed 3 bases, with 15 bases lying between them. The CDR3 protein is CASNLGRADYGYTF. In DNA, the CDR3 is TGCGCCAGCAACCTGGGCAGGGCAGACTATGGCTACACCTTC.

This clonotype was seen a handful of times. V and J are TRBV27 and TRBJ2-7, with D hard to call. The CDR3 is made up of 14 amino acids. CDR1 and CDR2 (germline): MNHEY, SMNVEV (reference sequence). V lost 3 bases and J 1 base, leaving 10 bases between the germline ends. CDR3 nucleotides: TGTGCCAGCAGTTTTTCTAGGGAATCCTACGAGCAGTACTTC. Protein: CASSFSRESYEQYF.

J is TRBJ1-1 and V is TRBV28; D gene uncertain. The V and J ends lost 7 bases and 2 bases respectively, with 14 bases between them. CDR1 MDHEN and CDR2 SYDVKM come from the germline V gene. CDR3 length equals 14 residues. CDR3 residues: CASTQVTINTEAFF. CDR3 sequence (DNA): TGTGCCAGCACCCAAGTTACTATTAACACTGAAGCTTTCTTT.

The sample holds many counts of this clonotype. The chain couples TRBV20-1 to TRBJ1-1; D might be TRBD1 (6 bases). From germline, CDR1 is DFQATT and CDR2 SNEGSKA (reference sequence). This CDR3 contains 13 residues. The CDR3 loop reads CNPRGGGSTEAFF. The DNA for the CDR3 is TGCAATCCACGAGGTGGGGGCTCGACTGAAGCTTTCTTT.

In regard to this clonotype: A much larger clone differs from this one at a single base, so this may be a read error. This chain connects TRBV6-5 to TRBJ1-6; 9 bases line up with TRBD1. Germline loops: CDR1 MNHEY, CDR2 SVGAGI. The V gene end was trimmed by 0 bases and the J gene end by 13 bases; junction bases not matched to a gene: 10. This CDR3 spans 16 amino acids. The CDR3 DNA reads as TGTGCCAGCAGTTACTCGAGGACAGGGGCCAAGACCCCCCTCCACTTT. Protein product: CASSYSRTGAKTPLHF.

This clonotype was detected ten times or more. The CDR3 loop is CASSSWDRSGGYTF. DNA of the CDR3: TGTGCCAGCAGTAGCTGGGATCGTAGTGGCGGCTACACCTTC. The rearrangement uses TRBV27 and TRBJ1-2; D is unresolved. The V end lost 5 bases, the J end lost 8 bases, and 18 bases lay between the germline ends. Germline V gives CDR1 MNHEY, CDR2 SMNVEV (reference sequence). The CDR3 is 14 amino acids.

This clonotype was found a few times. This rearrangement joins TRBV7-9 to TRBJ2-2; D is possibly TRBD1 (6 bases). This CDR3 contains 17 residues. Trimming shortened V by 4 bases and J by 1 base, and 16 bases separated the two germline ends. The germline V gene has CDR1 SEHNR and CDR2 FQNEAQ (reference sequence). The CDR3 protein is CASSSPPGHLNTGELFF. The CDR3 DNA follows: TGTGCCAGCAGCTCCCCCCCGGGACACTTGAACACCGGGGAGCTGTTTTTT.

This clonotype was seen at least ten times. The chain couples TRBV29-1 to TRBJ2-7; D is possibly TRBD1 (6 bases). The CDR3 spans 12 residues. V lost 4 bases and J 6 bases, leaving 13 bases between the germline ends. Per the germline V gene, CDR1 is SQVTM and CDR2 is ANQGSEA. The CDR3 sequence is CSVGTVKGEQYF. In DNA form, the CDR3 reads TGCAGCGTTGGGACAGTCAAGGGCGAGCAGTACTTC.

This clonotype was counted at least ten times. This rearrangement joins TRBV20-1 to TRBJ1-1; 7 positions match TRBD1. Trimming took 6 bases from V and 4 from J; bases not matched to a gene: 11. This CDR3 comprises 14 residues. CDR1 is DFQATT and CDR2 is SNEGSKA in the germline V gene (reference sequence). The CDR3 sequence: CSAPGGRGVTEAFF. CDR3 coding DNA: TGCAGTGCCCCTGGGGGCAGGGGGGTCACTGAAGCTTTCTTT.

This clonotype was seen many times. The chain has TRBV7-2 and TRBJ2-7, with no clear D. Germline V gene data show CDR1 as SGHTA and CDR2 as FQGNSA. Trimming cost V 2 bases and J 4 bases, with 15 bases left between them. The CDR3 is 15 amino acids. For the CDR3, the DNA is TGTGCCAGCAGCTTATTCCGGGCATTTGGATACGAGCAGTACTTC. Its translation is CASSLFRAFGYEQYF.

In regard to this clonotype: A much larger clone lies one base from this, so it may be a read error. The chain employs TRBV11-2 and TRBJ2-1; 9 nucleotides line up with TRBD2. This CDR3 has 14 amino acids. Per the germline V gene, CDR1 is SGHAT and CDR2 is FQNNGV. The J segment lost 8 bases and the V segment lost 5 bases, leaving 7 bases of the junction unmatched. The CDR3 DNA sequence: TGTGCCAGCAGCACGGGACTAGCTTACGATGAGCAGTTCTTC. Translating gives CASSTGLAYDEQFF.

The V and J genes are TRBV3-1 and TRBJ2-1; 7 nucleotides match TRBD2. Germline-derived CDR1 and CDR2 are LGHDT and YNNKEL (reference sequence). The CDR3 is 16 residues long. V lost 1 base and J lost 7; bases outside the gene matches: 10. The CDR3 spells CASSQAASGHGNEQFF. The CDR3 DNA reads TGTGCCAGCAGCCAAGCTGCTAGCGGCCACGGGAATGAGCAGTTCTTC.